The 9 T cell receptor beta chains below come from one sample, sequenced in a study of shared clonotypes between healthy human individuals. TCRdb keeps only in-frame clones here, not all; method: immunoSEQ multiplex PCR. The sample carries about 960,000 clones, 70% to 85% recorded once. The specimen sequenced was memory CD4+ T cells sorted from blood. Subset here: CD45RA-negative fraction. These receptors were obtained from a man younger than 35 in good health.

The chain is built from TRBV5-1 and TRBJ2-1; a possible D gene is TRBD2 (6 bases). This CDR3 is 12 amino acids long. V dropped 4 bases and J dropped 9 bases, with 11 bases sitting between them. The V gene's germline CDR1 is SGHRS and CDR2 YFSETQ. The CDR3 reads CASSVPGVEQFF. The CDR3 bases are TGCGCCAGCAGCGTGCCGGGAGTTGAGCAGTTCTTC.

The rearrangement uses TRBV2 and TRBJ2-1; D is uncertain. Germline V gives CDR1 SNHLY, CDR2 FYNNEI. The CDR3 runs 14 residues. With 2 bases removed from V and 9 bases from J, the gap between germline ends came to 14 bases. The CDR3 region is CASSEMQAAREQFF. Written as DNA, the CDR3 is TGTGCCAGCAGTGAAATGCAGGCCGCGCGTGAGCAGTTCTTC.

The J gene is TRBJ1-2, the V gene TRBV28, with 8 bases that match TRBD1. The germline CDR1 and CDR2 sequences are MDHEN and SYDVKM. Trimming at V came to 1 base and at J to 4 bases, leaving 5 bases not matched to a gene. This CDR3 has 15 residues. CDR3 DNA: TGTGCCAGCAGTTTATTGCAGGGGGCTTTCTATGGCTACACCTTC. Protein product: CASSLLQGAFYGYTF.

V is TRBV5-1 and J is TRBJ2-5; D is unresolved. The CDR3 length is 14 residues. The ends were cut back, 1 base at V and 2 bases at J, with 9 bases in the middle. Per the germline V gene, CDR1 is SGHRS and CDR2 is YFSETQ. DNA for the CDR3: TGCGCCAGCAGCTTGTTACATGGGCAAGAGACCCAGTACTTC. Translated: CASSLLHGQETQYF.

Written as DNA, the CDR3 is TGTGCCAGCAGCGCCGAGACATCCGGGGCTCCGGGCAAAAACATTCAGTACTTC. It codes for CASSAETSGAPGKNIQYF. V gene TRBV9 combines with J gene TRBJ2-4, with D tentatively TRBD1 or TRBD2 (5 bases each). The CDR3 spans 18 residues. Germline V lookup: CDR1 SGDLS, CDR2 YYNGEE. The V end lost 3 bases, the J end lost 3 bases, and 22 bases lay between the germline ends. The whole variable domain, remainder taken from reference TRBV9 and TRBJ2-4, is DSGVTQTPKHLITATGQRVTLRCSPRSGDLSVYWYQQSLDQGLQFLIQYYNGEERAKGNILERFSAQQFPDLHSELNLSSLELGDSALYFCASSAETSGAPGKNIQYFGAGTRLSVL.

This chain links TRBV27 with TRBJ1-5, with 9 bases that match TRBD1. Germline V CDR1 and CDR2: MNHEY, SMNVEV (reference sequence). CDR3 length: 18 residues. The ends lost 6 bases at V and 2 bases at J; junction bases unmatched: 14. The CDR3 loop is CASRAGTGLQGGNQPQHF. The DNA for the CDR3 is TGTGCCAGCAGGGCCGGGACAGGGCTTCAAGGGGGCAATCAGCCCCAGCATTTT.

The V and J genes are TRBV6-1 and TRBJ1-4; 10 bases are a match to TRBD1. J gave up 4 bases and V 6 bases, and 2 bases lay outside the gene matches. CDR3 size: 14 residues. Germline V gene lookup returns CDR1 MNHNS and CDR2 SASEGT. The CDR3 protein is CASRGDRGNEKLFF. The DNA for the CDR3 is TGTGCCAGCAGGGGGGACAGGGGTAATGAAAAACTGTTTTTT.

The chain uses TRBV21-1 and TRBJ1-4. TRBV21-1 is termed a pseudogene. CDR3 length equals 11 residues. The CDR3 DNA sequence: TGTGCCAGCAGCAAACTTGAAAAACTGTTTTTT. Amino acids: CASSKLEKLFF.

This clone turned up a few times. The CDR3 reads CASSLASQTQYF. In nucleotides, the CDR3 is TGTGCCAGCAGCTTAGCTAGCCAGACCCAGTACTTC. This sequence joins TRBV11-2 and TRBJ2-5, with D maybe TRBD2 (5 bases). The CDR3 has 12 amino acids. The V gene lost 1 base and the J gene lost 6 bases, with 6 bases spanning the gap. Per germline, CDR1 SGHAT and CDR2 FQNNGV.